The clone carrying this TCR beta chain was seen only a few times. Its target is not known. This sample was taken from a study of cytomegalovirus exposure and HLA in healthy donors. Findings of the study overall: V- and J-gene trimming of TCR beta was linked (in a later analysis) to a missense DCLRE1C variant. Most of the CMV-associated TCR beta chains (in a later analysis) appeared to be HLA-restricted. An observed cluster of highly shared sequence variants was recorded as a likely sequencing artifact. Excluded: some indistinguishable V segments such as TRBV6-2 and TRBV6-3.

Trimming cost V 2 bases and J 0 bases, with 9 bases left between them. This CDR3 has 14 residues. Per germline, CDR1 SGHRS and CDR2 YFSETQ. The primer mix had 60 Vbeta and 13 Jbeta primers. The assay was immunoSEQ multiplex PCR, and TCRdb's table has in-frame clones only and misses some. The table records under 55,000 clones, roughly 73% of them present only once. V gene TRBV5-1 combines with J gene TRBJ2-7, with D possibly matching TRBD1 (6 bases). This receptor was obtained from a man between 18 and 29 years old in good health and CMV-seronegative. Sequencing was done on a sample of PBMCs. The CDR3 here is CASSLQGPSYEQYF. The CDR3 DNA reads TGCGCCAGCAGCTTACAGGGACCCTCCTACGAGCAGTACTTC.